The clone carrying this TCR beta chain was seen ten or more times. Its antigen is unidentified. A single record per CDR3 protein comes from TCRdb applying MiXCR to the 5' RACE reads. The profile covers under 300,000 distinct CDR3 sequences, with 9.5% to 15% appearing a single time and roughly 4.2% taken by the ten largest. This record comes from a study of identical twins. Study-level points and caveats: Findings came from cross-sectional statistics, without long-term follow-up of donors. The models systematically underestimated how much out-of-frame TCR alpha was shared in monozygotic twins.

CDR3 length: 13 residues. The V gene end was trimmed by 7 bases and the J gene end by 3 bases; junction bases not matched to a gene: 3. The germline CDR1 and CDR2 sequences are MNHNY and SVGAGI (reference sequence). These same data were also listed under a study on yellow fever vaccine responses in identical twins.

The chain combines TRBV6-6 with TRBJ2-7; 10 bases agree with TRBD2. Sequenced input: memory (CD45RO+) T cells sorted from blood. This receptor was identified in a woman in her late teens or twenties in good health. The CDR3 region has the DNA TGTGCCAGCACAAAGCGGGGGGGCTACGAGCAGTACTTC. Its translation is CASTKRGGYEQYF.